The 9 T cell receptor beta chains below all came from one sample that was sequenced in a study of graft-versus-host responses after intestinal transplantation. Plating combined some 200,000 CFSE-labeled responder cells with some 200,000 irradiated, violet-dye-labeled stimulator cells. Clones were read by immunoSEQ multiplex PCR, and TCRdb kept only the in-frame ones, dropping some. The table has just over 20,000 clones, less than 45% seen once. Specimen: alloreactive CD8+ T cells from a mixed lymphocyte reaction culture, collected before intestinal transplant. Subset indicated: CFSE-low proliferating T cells sorted from roughly six-day pre-transplant mixed lymphocyte reaction (GvH or HvG direction). These receptors all stem from a human patient who received an intestinal transplant.

The chain links TRBV6-1 to TRBJ1-5, with D perhaps TRBD1 (6 bases). The V gene lost 4 bases and the J gene lost 5 bases, with 15 bases spanning the gap. The germline CDR1 and CDR2 sequences are MNHNS and SASEGT. CDR3 size: 15 residues. The CDR3 DNA reads TGTGCCAGCAGTGGGCAGGGGCGCCGAGATCAGCCCCAGCATTTT. Protein product: CASSGQGRRDQPQHF.

The V gene is TRBV6-1, the J gene TRBJ2-1, with a tentative D call TRBD2 (6 bases). The germline gives CDR1 MNHNS, CDR2 SASEGT. CDR3 size: 14 residues. V shed 5 bases and J shed 9 bases, with 17 bases lying between them. CDR3 in amino acids: CASSFVTGAGEQFF. CDR3 nucleotide sequence: TGTGCCAGCAGTTTCGTCACGGGAGCAGGTGAGCAGTTCTTC.

This clone was observed a few times. V gene TRBV11-1 combines with J gene TRBJ1-1, with 8 positions matching TRBD1. CDR3 length equals 13 residues. The V gene's germline CDR1 is SGHAT and CDR2 FQDESV (reference sequence). The V and J ends lost 5 bases and 11 bases, in that order; junction bases with no gene match: 10. CDR3 coding DNA: TGTGCCAGCAGCCTTGGGACAGGCGGTGGGGCTTTCTTT. It translates to CASSLGTGGGAFF.

The V gene is TRBV9, the J gene TRBJ2-1; D remains unclear. Trimming removed 2 bases from V and 1 base from J, with 10 bases in between. CDR1 and CDR2 (germline): SGDLS, YYNGEE. The CDR3 covers 15 residues. The chain's CDR3 is CASSVWGGSYNEQFF. CDR3 DNA: TGTGCCAGCAGCGTTTGGGGTGGATCCTACAATGAGCAGTTCTTC.

The V gene is TRBV18, the J gene TRBJ2-1, with TRBD1 identical over 10 bases. V gave up 5 bases and J gave up 6 bases; unmatched junction bases: 10. Germline CDR1 reads KGHSH; CDR2 reads LQKENI. This CDR3 has 16 residues. Here the CDR3 reads CASSDFGQGVSNEQFF. The CDR3 coding sequence is TGTGCCAGCTCAGACTTCGGACAGGGGGTTAGCAATGAGCAGTTCTTC.

This clone is medium-sized within its sample. The V and J genes are TRBV28 and TRBJ2-7; D ambiguous. This CDR3 contains 12 residues. The V end was cut by 6 bases, the J end by 4 bases, with 10 bases between. Per germline, CDR1 MDHEN and CDR2 SYDVKM. In nucleotides, the CDR3 is TGTGCCAGCAGCCCCTCATATTACGAGCAGTACTTC. This sequence encodes CASSPSYYEQYF.

The genes are TRBV6-1 and TRBJ2-1; D may correspond to TRBD1 or TRBD2 (6 bases each). Germline-derived CDR1 and CDR2 are MNHNS and SASEGT. The V end lost 8 bases, the J end lost 0 bases, and 11 bases lay between the germline ends. The CDR3 consists of 14 residues. The CDR3 nucleotides are TGTGCCAGCCGACGGGGGCCCTCCTACAATGAGCAGTTCTTC. Its protein is CASRRGPSYNEQFF.

The chain combines TRBV18 with TRBJ1-5, with D hard to call. Germline lookup yields CDR1 KGHSH and CDR2 LQKENI. Deletions cut 1 base from V and 3 bases from J, with 10 bases between. This CDR3 contains 15 residues. CDR3 nucleotide sequence: TGTGCCAGCTCACCACAAGGGCCCGACAATCAGCCCCAGCATTTT. Protein: CASSPQGPDNQPQHF.

The gene calls are TRBV4-1 and TRBJ1-1; maybe TRBD1 (6 bases). Germline loops: CDR1 MGHRA, CDR2 YSYEKL. This CDR3 is 13 amino acids long. Between the trimmed V and J ends, which lost 3 bases and 8 bases, there was a span of 13 bases. The CDR3 protein is CASSHSGGLEAFF. CDR3 DNA sequence: TGCGCCAGCAGCCATAGTGGGGGCCTCGAAGCTTTCTTT.